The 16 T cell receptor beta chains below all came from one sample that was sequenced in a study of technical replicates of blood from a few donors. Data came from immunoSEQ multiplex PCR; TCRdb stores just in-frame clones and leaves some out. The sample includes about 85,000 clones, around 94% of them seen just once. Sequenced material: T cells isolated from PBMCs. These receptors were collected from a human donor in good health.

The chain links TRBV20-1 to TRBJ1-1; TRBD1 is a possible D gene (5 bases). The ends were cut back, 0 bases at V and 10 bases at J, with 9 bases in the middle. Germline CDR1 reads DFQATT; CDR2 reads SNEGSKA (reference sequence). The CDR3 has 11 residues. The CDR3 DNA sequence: TGCAGTGCTAGAGATGGAAGGGGAGCTTTCTTT. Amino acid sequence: CSARDGRGAFF.

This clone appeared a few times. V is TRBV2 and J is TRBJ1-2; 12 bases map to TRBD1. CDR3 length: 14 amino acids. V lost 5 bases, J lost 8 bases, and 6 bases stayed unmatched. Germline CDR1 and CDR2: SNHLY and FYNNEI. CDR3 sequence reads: CASSTGQGARGYTF. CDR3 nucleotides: TGTGCCAGCAGTACGGGACAGGGGGCGCGAGGCTACACCTTC.

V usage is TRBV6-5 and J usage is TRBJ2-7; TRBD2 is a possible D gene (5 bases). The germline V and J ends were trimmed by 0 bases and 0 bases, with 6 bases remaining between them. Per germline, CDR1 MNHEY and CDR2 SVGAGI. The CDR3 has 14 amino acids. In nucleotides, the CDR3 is TGTGCCAGCAGTTACTCTGGGAGCTCCTACGAGCAGTACTTC. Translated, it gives CASSYSGSSYEQYF.

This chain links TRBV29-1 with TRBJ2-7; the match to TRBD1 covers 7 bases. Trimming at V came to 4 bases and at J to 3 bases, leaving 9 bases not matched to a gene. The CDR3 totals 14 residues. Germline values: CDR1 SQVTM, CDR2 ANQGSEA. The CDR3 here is CSVGFRTGSYEQYF. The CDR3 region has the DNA TGCAGCGTTGGATTTAGGACAGGAAGCTACGAGCAGTACTTC.

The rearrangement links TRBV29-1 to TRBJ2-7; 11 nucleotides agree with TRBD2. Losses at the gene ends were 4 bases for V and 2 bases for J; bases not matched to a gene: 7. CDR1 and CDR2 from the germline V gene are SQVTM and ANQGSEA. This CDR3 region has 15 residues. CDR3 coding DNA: TGCAGCGTTGTAACTAGCGGGAGTCCCACCTACGAGCAGTACTTC. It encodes CSVVTSGSPTYEQYF.

In DNA, the CDR3 is TGTGCCAGCAGCCACCTCGATGGTAGCGGGGGGAGTAAAGCCAATGAGCAGTTCTTC. Translated, it gives CASSHLDGSGGSKANEQFF. V gene TRBV5-4 combines with J gene TRBJ2-1; 10 bases agree with TRBD2. V was pared by 4 bases and J by 6 bases, with 19 bases of the junction left unmatched. Germline CDR1 SGHNT, CDR2 YYREEE (reference sequence). The CDR3 totals 19 residues.

The CDR3 here is CASSGGTARRNEQFF. Here the CDR3 DNA reads TGTGCCAGCAGCGGTGGGACAGCGCGCCGCAATGAGCAGTTCTTC. This chain joins TRBV7-2 and TRBJ2-1; TRBD1 matches at 7 bases. Germline lookup yields CDR1 SGHTA and CDR2 FQGNSA. After removal of 5 bases from V and 6 bases from J, the junction contained 10 bases not matched to a gene. This CDR3 is 15 amino acids long.

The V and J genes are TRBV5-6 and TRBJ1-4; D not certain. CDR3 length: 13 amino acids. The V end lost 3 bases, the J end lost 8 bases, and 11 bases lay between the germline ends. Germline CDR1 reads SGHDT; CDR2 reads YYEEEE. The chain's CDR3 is CASSSLGGEKLFF. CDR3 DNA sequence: TGTGCCAGCAGCTCCTTAGGAGGAGAAAAACTGTTTTTT.

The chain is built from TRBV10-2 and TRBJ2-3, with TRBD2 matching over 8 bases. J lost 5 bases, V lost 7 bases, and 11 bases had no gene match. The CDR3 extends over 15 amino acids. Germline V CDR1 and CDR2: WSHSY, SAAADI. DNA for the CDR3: TGCGCCAGCAATGGAGTGGGGCTAGCGGGAGATACGCAGTATTTT. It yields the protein CASNGVGLAGDTQYF.

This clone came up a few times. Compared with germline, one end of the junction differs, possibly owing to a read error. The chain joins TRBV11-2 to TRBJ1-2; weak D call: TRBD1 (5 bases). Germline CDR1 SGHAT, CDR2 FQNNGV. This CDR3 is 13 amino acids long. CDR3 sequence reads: CASSSGTKYGYTF. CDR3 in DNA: TGTGCCAGCAGCTCAGGGACTAAATATGGCTACACCTTC.

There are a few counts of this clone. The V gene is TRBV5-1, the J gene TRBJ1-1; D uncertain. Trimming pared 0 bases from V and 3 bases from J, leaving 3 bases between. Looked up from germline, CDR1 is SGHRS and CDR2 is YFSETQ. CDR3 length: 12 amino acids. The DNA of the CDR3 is TGCGCCAGCAGCTTGGCTGACACTGAAGCTTTCTTT. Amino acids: CASSLADTEAFF.

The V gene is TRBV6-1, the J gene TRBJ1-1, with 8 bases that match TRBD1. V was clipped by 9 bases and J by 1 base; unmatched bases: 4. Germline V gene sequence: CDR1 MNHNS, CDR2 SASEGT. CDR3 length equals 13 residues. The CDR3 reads CASAGTGNTEAFF. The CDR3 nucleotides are TGTGCCAGTGCCGGGACAGGGAACACTGAAGCTTTCTTT.

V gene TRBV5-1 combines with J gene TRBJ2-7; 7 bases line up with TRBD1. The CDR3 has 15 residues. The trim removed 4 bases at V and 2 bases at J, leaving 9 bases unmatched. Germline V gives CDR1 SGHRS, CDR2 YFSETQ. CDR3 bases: TGCGCCAGCAGCCCATGGGACAGCAAAGCCTACGAGCAGTACTTC. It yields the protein CASSPWDSKAYEQYF.

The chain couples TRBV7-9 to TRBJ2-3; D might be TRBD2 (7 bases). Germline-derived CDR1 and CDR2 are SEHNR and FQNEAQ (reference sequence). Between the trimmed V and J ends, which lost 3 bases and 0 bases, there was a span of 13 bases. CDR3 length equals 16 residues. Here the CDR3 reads CASSFPRGPSTDTQYF. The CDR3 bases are TGTGCCAGCAGCTTCCCGCGGGGGCCAAGCACAGATACGCAGTATTTT.

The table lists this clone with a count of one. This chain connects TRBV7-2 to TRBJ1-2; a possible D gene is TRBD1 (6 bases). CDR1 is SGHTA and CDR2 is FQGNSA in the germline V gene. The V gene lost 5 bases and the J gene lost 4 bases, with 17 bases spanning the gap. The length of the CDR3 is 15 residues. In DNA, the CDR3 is TGTGCCAGCAGCCCCCCACCCACAGGGTTCTATGGCTACACCTTC. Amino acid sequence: CASSPPPTGFYGYTF.

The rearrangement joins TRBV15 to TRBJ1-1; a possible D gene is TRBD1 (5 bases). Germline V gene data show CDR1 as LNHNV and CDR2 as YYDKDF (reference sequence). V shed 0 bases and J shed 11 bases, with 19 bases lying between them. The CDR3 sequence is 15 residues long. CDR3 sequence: CATSREGLGDSGAFF. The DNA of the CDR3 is TGTGCCACCAGCAGAGAGGGACTAGGTGACTCAGGCGCTTTCTTT.